This TCR beta chain was identified during a study of radiotherapy plus CTLA-4 blockade in lung cancer. About the study: Objective responses were recorded in over 15% of patients, with disease control recorded in about 33%. General study points: Increased serum interferon-beta after radiation also reportedly predicted response strongly. Among blood TCR repertoires after radiotherapy plus ipilimumab, tumor-derived clones expanded.

Receiving focal radiation plus CTLA-4 blockade with ipilimumab were patients who had chemo-refractory metastatic non-small-cell lung cancer. The CDR3 loop spans 13 amino acids. Germline V gene data show CDR1 as LGHNA and CDR2 as YNFKEQ. Trimming left V 4 bases short and J 10 bases short, with 14 bases between. About this clone itself: Its antigen is not identified.

TCRdb's table, derived via immunoSEQ multiplex PCR, lists solely in-frame clones and lacks some. Of roughly 30,000 clones listed, about 81% are singletons. Sequenced material: peripheral blood, taken from a patient treated with radiotherapy plus ipilimumab. The chain joins TRBV4-2 to TRBJ2-1; D is uncertain. This TCR came from a human donor with non-small cell lung cancer that progressed on radiotherapy plus ipilimumab. The CDR3 sequence is CASSLNEVREQFF. The CDR3 coding sequence is TGTGCCAGCAGCCTGAATGAGGTCCGGGAGCAGTTCTTC.